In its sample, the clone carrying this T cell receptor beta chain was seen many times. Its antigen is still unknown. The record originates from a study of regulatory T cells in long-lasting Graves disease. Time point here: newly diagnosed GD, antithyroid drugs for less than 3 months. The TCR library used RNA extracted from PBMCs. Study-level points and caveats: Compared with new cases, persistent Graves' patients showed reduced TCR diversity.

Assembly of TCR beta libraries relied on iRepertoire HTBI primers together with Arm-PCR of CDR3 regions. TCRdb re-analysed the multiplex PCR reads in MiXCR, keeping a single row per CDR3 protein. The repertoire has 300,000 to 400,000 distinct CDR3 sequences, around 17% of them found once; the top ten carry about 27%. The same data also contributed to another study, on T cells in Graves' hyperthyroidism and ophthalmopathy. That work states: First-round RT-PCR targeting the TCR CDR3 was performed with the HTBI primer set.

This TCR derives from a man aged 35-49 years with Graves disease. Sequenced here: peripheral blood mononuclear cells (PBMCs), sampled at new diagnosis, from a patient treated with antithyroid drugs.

CDR3 nucleotide sequence: TGTGCCAGCAGGGGACTGTCCATGAACACTGAAGCTTTCTTT. Its translation: CASRGLSMNTEAFF. The chain carries TRBV5-6 and TRBJ1-1, with D possibly TRBD1 on 5 matching bases. Trimming took off 5 bases at V and 0 bases at J, with 11 bases between the two ends. The CDR3 length is 14 residues. Germline-derived CDR1 and CDR2 are SGHDT and YYEEEE.